This T cell receptor beta chain was observed in a study of T cell responses to AZD1222 COVID-19 vaccine. Libraries were prepared by immunoSEQ multiplex PCR; TCRdb keeps only in-frame clonotypes and omits some of them. The data show approximately 160,000 clones, less than 95% seen once. V gave up 2 bases and J gave up 3 bases, with 14 bases separating them. Germline lookup yields CDR1 MNHEY and CDR2 SVGAGI. The CDR3 runs 15 residues. This clone was recorded once. The chain links TRBV6-5 to TRBJ2-7; D uncertain. The specimen was peripheral blood, collected on day 0 of AZD1222 vaccination. This TCR derives from an adult in good health. CDR3 coding DNA: TGTGCCAGCAGTTACGACAAAAGACCGTTCTACGAGCAGTACTTC. Protein product: CASSYDKRPFYEQYF.